The T cell receptor beta chain described here comes from a study of T cells in Graves' hyperthyroidism and ophthalmopathy. At least ten counts were recorded for this clonotype. The CDR3 totals 12 residues. Trimming took off 5 bases at V and 9 bases at J, with 8 bases between the two ends. CDR1 PRHDT and CDR2 FYEKMQ come from the germline V gene (reference sequence). Patients were excluded for uncontrolled infection, other autoimmune disease, pregnancy or lactation. Isolation of PBMCs was performed on 10 ml fresh peripheral blood. Amplification of TCR beta CDR3 regions used RNA as the template. The TCR CDR3 first-round RT-PCR relied on the HTBI primer set. TCRdb used MiXCR to reprocess the multiplex PCR reads, holding one entry per CDR3 protein. The table has 650,000 to 750,000 distinct CDR3 sequences, approximately 15% seen once.

Sequencing used blood. This clonotype was sampled from a woman younger than 30 with Graves' hyperthyroidism. The rearrangement links TRBV13 to TRBJ1-6; no reliable D call. DNA of the CDR3: TGTGCCAGCAGCCTCCTGGGTTCACCCCTCCACTTT. Encoded protein: CASSLLGSPLHF.